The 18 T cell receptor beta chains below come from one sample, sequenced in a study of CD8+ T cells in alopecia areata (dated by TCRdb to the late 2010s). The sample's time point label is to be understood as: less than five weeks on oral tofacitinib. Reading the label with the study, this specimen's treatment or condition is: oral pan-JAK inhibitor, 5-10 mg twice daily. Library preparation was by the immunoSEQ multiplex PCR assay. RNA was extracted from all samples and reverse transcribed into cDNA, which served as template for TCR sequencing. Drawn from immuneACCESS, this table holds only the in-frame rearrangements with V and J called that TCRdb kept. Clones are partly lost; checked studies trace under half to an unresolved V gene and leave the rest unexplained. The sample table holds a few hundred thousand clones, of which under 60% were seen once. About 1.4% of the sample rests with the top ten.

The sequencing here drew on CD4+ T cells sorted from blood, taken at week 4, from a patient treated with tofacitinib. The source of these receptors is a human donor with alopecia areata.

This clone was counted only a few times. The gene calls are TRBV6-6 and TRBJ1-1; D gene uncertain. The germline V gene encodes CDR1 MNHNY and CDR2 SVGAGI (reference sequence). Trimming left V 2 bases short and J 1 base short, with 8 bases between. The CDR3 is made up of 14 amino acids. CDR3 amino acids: CASSYGTANTEAFF. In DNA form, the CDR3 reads TGTGCCAGCAGTTACGGTACAGCGAACACTGAAGCTTTCTTT.

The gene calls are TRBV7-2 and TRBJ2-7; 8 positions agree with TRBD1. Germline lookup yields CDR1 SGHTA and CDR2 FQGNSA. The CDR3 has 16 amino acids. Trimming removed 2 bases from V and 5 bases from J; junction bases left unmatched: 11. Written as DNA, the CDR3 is TGTGCCAGCAGCTTAATAGGGGCCAGGGGGCGCGACGAGCAGTACTTC. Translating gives CASSLIGARGRDEQYF. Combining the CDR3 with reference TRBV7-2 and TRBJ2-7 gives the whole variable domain GAGVSQSPSNKVTEKGKDVELRCDPISGHTALYWYRQSLGQGLEFLIYFQGNSAPDKSGLPSDRFSAERTGGSVSTLTIQRTQQEDSAVYLCASSLIGARGRDEQYFGPGTRLTVT.

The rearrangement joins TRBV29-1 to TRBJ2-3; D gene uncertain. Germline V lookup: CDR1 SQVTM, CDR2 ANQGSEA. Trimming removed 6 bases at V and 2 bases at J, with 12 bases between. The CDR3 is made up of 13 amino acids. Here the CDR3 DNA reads TGCAGCGTCGTGGGCCCCAACACAGATACGCAGTATTTT. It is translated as CSVVGPNTDTQYF.

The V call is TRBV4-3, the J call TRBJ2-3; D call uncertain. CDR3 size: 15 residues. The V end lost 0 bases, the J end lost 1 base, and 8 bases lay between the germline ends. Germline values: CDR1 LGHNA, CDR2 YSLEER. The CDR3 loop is CASSQDSLGTDTQYF. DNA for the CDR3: TGCGCCAGCAGCCAAGATTCGCTCGGCACAGATACGCAGTATTTT.

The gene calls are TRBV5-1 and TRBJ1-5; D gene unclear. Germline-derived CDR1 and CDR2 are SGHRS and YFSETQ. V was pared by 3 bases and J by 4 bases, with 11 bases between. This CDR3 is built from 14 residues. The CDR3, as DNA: TGCGCCAGCAGCTCCAGCCTCTATAATCAGCCCCAGCATTTT. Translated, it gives CASSSSLYNQPQHF.

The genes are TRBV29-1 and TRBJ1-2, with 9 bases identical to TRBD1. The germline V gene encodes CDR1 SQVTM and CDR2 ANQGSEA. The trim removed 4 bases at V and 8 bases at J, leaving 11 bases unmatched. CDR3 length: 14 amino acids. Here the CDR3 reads CSVARGTGYEGYTF. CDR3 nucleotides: TGCAGCGTTGCCAGAGGGACAGGGTATGAAGGCTACACCTTC.

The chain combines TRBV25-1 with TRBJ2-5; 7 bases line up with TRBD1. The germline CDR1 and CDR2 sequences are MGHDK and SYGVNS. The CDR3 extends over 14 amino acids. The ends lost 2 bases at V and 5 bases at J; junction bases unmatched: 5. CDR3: CASSEDRVIETQYF. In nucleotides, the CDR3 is TGTGCCAGCAGTGAAGACAGGGTGATCGAGACCCAGTACTTC. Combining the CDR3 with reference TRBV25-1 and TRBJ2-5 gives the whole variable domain EADIYQTPRYLVIGTGKKITLECSQTMGHDKMYWYQQDPGMELHLIHYSYGVNSTEKGDLSSESTVSRIRTEHFPLTLESARPSHTSQYLCASSEDRVIETQYFGPGTRLLVL.

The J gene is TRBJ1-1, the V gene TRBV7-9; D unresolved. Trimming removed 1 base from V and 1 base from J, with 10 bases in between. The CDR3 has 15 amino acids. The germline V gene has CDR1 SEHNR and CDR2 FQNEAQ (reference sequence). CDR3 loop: CASSLVGQQNTEAFF. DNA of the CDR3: TGTGCCAGCAGCTTAGTCGGGCAGCAGAACACTGAAGCTTTCTTT.

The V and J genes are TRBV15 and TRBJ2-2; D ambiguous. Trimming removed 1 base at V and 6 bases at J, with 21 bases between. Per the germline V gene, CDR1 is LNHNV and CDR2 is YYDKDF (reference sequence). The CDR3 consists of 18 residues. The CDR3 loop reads CATSRGRRALGSSGELFF. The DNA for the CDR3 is TGTGCCACCAGCAGAGGTCGTAGGGCCCTAGGGTCGTCCGGGGAGCTGTTTTTT.

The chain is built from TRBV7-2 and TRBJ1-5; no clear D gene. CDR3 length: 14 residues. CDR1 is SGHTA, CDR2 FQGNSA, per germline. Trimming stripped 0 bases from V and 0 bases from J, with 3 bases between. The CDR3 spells CASSLAGSNQPQHF. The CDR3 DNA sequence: TGTGCCAGCAGCTTAGCGGGTAGCAATCAGCCCCAGCATTTT.

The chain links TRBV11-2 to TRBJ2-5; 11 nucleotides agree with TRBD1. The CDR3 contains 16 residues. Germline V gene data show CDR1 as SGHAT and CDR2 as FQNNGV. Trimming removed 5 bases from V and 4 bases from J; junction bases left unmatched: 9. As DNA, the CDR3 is TGTGCCAGCAGCCTCTCGGGACAGGGGGGGATAGAGACCCAGTACTTC. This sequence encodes CASSLSGQGGIETQYF.

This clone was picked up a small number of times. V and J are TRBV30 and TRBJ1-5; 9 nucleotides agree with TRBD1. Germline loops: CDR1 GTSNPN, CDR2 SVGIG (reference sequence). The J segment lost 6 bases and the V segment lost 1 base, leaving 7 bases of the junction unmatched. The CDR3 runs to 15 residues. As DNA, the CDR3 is TGTGCCTGGAGTGAGGGGACAGGGCTGAGTCAGCCCCAGCATTTT. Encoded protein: CAWSEGTGLSQPQHF. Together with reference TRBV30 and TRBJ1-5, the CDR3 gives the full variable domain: SQTIHQWPATLVQPVGSPLSLECTVEGTSNPNLYWYRQAAGRGLQLLFYSVGIGQISSEVPQNLSASRPQDRQFILSSKKLLLSDSGFYLCAWSEGTGLSQPQHFGDGTRLSIL.

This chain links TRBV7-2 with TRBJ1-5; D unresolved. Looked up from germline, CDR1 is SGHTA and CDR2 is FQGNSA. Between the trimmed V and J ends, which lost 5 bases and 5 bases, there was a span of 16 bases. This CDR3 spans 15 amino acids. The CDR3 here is CASSPSLGIDQPQHF. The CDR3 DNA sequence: TGTGCCAGCAGCCCGAGTTTGGGCATCGATCAGCCCCAGCATTTT. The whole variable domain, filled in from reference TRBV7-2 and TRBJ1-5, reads GAGVSQSPSNKVTEKGKDVELRCDPISGHTALYWYRQSLGQGLEFLIYFQGNSAPDKSGLPSDRFSAERTGGSVSTLTIQRTQQEDSAVYLCASSPSLGIDQPQHFGDGTRLSIL.

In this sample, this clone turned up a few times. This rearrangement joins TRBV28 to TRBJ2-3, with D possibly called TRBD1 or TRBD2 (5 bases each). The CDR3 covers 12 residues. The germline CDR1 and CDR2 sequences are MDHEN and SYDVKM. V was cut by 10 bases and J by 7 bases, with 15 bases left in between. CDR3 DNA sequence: TGTGCCACCTGGGACCCAACCTATACGCAGTATTTT. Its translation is CATWDPTYTQYF.

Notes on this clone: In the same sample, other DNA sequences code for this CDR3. The CDR3 bases are TGCAGCGTTGCGGGACAGTTAAACACTGAAGCTTTCTTT. As protein: CSVAGQLNTEAFF. V is TRBV29-1 and J is TRBJ1-1; 7 bases line up with TRBD1. Germline V gives CDR1 SQVTM, CDR2 ANQGSEA. The CDR3 has 13 residues. V was pared by 4 bases and J by 2 bases, with 4 bases of the junction left unmatched.

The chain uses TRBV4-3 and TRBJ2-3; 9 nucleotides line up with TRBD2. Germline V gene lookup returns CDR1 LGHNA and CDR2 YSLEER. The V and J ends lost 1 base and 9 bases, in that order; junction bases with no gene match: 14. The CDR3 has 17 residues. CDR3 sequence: CASSQATGRGGNPTQYF. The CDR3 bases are TGCGCCAGCAGCCAAGCGACGGGGCGGGGGGGCAACCCGACGCAGTATTTT.

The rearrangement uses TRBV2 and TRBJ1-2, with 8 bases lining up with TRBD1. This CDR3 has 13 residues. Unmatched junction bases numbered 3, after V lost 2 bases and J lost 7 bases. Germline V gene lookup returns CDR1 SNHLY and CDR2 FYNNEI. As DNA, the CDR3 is TGTGCCAGCAGTGAAAGGACAGGGAGTGGCTACACCTTC. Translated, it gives CASSERTGSGYTF.

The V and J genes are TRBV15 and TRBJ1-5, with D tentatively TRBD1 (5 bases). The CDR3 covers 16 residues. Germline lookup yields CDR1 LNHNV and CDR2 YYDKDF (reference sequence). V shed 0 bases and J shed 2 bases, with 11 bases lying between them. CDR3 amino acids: CATSRDSRDRNQPQHF. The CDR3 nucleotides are TGTGCCACCAGCAGAGATAGCAGGGATCGCAATCAGCCCCAGCATTTT.